This is a list of T cell receptor beta chains from one sample in a study of T cell responses to AZD1222 COVID-19 vaccine. Produced via immunoSEQ multiplex PCR; TCRdb's table is partial and in-frame only. This table has 90,000 to 150,000 clones, 70% to 90% appearing once. The material was peripheral blood, obtained 28 days after the second AZD1222 dose. The receptors stem from an adult who received the AZD1222 COVID-19 vaccine. Each CDR3 is given with its conserved first and last residue. D genes are given only for firm matches. Part of the rows lack a size; the others show once, few, many or a class for expanded clones.

D	size	V	length	J	DNA	CDR3
TRBD1	-	TRBV10-3	12	TRBJ2-7	TGTGCCATTGGCCCAGGGGGCGACGAGCAGTACTTC	CAIGPGGDEQYF
-	-	TRBV15	14	TRBJ2-7	TGTGCCACCAGCAGAGTCCGGAGCGGCTACGAGCAGTACTTC	CATSRVRSGYEQYF
TRBD2	-	TRBV7-8	16	TRBJ2-5	TGTGCCAGCAGCCCCAAGACTAGCGGGGGTCGGGAGACCCAGTACTTC	CASSPKTSGGRETQYF
-	-	TRBV4-1	17	TRBJ1-6	TGCGCCAGCAGCGGCCGCGCGGGAAGCACCTATAATTCACCCCTCCACTTT	CASSGRAGSTYNSPLHF
-	-	TRBV28	14	TRBJ1-5	TGTGCCAGCGGCTGGACGGCGAACAATCAGCCCCAGCATTTT	CASGWTANNQPQHF
-	-	TRBV6-5	12	TRBJ2-2	TGTGCCAGCAGTTCAGGTTCCGGGGAGCTGTTTTTT	CASSSGSGELFF
TRBD2	-	TRBV9	18	TRBJ2-5	TGTGCCAGCAGCGGGGAGGGGAACCCGCCTCTCTCGGTAGAGACCCAGTACTTC	CASSGEGNPPLSVETQYF
TRBD1	once	TRBV23-1	15	TRBJ1-2	TGCGCCAGCAGTCAATCGGACAGGGAGGACTATGGCTACACCTTC	CASSQSDREDYGYTF
-	once	TRBV29-1	15	TRBJ1-1	TGCAGCGTAAACCCCTCGGGCGGGTTGAACACTGAAGCTTTCTTT	CSVNPSGGLNTEAFF
-	-	TRBV5-1	15	TRBJ1-5	TGCGCCAGCAGCTTGGAGGGGGTGCGCAATCAGCCCCAGCATTTT	CASSLEGVRNQPQHF
-	-	TRBV10-2	12	TRBJ1-1	TGCGCCAGCAGTGAACTAGGGACTGAAGCTTTCTTT	CASSELGTEAFF
TRBD2	-	TRBV19	16	TRBJ2-7	TGTGCCAGTAGGACCTCGGGACTAGCGGGGACAAACGAGCAGTACTTC	CASRTSGLAGTNEQYF
-	-	TRBV7-8	13	TRBJ1-6	TGTGCCAGCAGCACCAGACGGGGGTCACCCCTCCACTTT	CASSTRRGSPLHF
-	-	TRBV12-5	14	TRBJ1-2	TGTGCTAGTGGTTTGGACGGGGTAGGCTATGGCTACACCTTC	CASGLDGVGYGYTF
-	-	TRBV11-2	11	TRBJ1-1	TGTGCCAGCAGCTCGCGAATGGAAGCTTTCTTT	CASSSRMEAFF
-	-	TRBV25-1	15	TRBJ2-7	TGTGCCAGCAGTGACCCGGCAGGCAGCGAATACGAGCAGTACTTC	CASSDPAGSEYEQYF
-	-	TRBV7-2	16	TRBJ2-7	TGTGCCAGCAGCTTAAGACTGAGGGGGGGCCCCTACGAGCAGTACTTC	CASSLRLRGGPYEQYF
-	-	TRBV24-1	9	TRBJ1-1	TGTGCCACCAGTGTCTGTGCTTTCTTT	CATSVCAFF
TRBD2	-	TRBV10-3	14	TRBJ2-7	TGTGCCATCAGTGGCAGCGGGGGGAAGTACGAGCAGTACTTC	CAISGSGGKYEQYF
-	-	TRBV30	12	TRBJ2-1	TGTGCCTGGAGTCCATGGGGACGGGAGCAGTTCTTC	CAWSPWGREQFF
-	-	TRBV6-5	13	TRBJ2-7	TGTGCCAGCAGTACCCCCGTTAACTACGAGCAGTACTTC	CASSTPVNYEQYF
TRBD1	-	TRBV7-9	16	TRBJ1-6	TGTGCCAGCAGCTTAGAGGCAGGGGGCTATAATTCACCCCTCCACTTT	CASSLEAGGYNSPLHF
-	few	TRBV27	12	TRBJ2-7	TGTGCCAGCCCCCTCGCGGGCTACGAGCAGTACTTC	CASPLAGYEQYF
-	-	TRBV15	11	TRBJ1-3	TGTGCCACCAGCAGGGGAGGGGGGACTGATTTT	CATSRGGGTDF
-	-	TRBV6-2/TRBV6-3	13	TRBJ1-2	TGTGCCAGCAGTTTCCAGGACAGTTATGGCTACACCTTC	CASSFQDSYGYTF
-	-	TRBV5-4	14	TRBJ2-3	TGTGCCAAACTAAGTCGCGGGGGCACAGATACGCAGTATTTT	CAKLSRGGTDTQYF
-	-	TRBV6-5	13	TRBJ1-1	TGTGCCAGCAGTCGACTGTCGGGGACTGAAGCTTTCTTT	CASSRLSGTEAFF
-	-	TRBV7-2	14	TRBJ2-2	TGTGCCAGCAGCTTATCCGCCTCAACCGGGGAGCTGTTTTTT	CASSLSASTGELFF
-	-	TRBV5-5	14	TRBJ2-7	TGTGCCAGCAGCTTCCGGGACGGTCCCTACGAGCAGTACTTC	CASSFRDGPYEQYF
TRBD2	-	TRBV5-1	15	TRBJ2-3	TGCGCCAGCAGCCGCAGCGGGGGGCAGCCAGATACGCAGTATTTT	CASSRSGGQPDTQYF
-	-	TRBV27	16	TRBJ2-5	TGTGCCAGCAGTCCGTGGGGGGTCCGGCGGGGAGAGACCCAGTACTTC	CASSPWGVRRGETQYF